The next 11 T cell receptor beta chains were all read from a single sample in a study of T cell repertoires in cytomegalovirus infection. The antigens of these receptors remain unknown. Each CDR3 protein is one row after TCRdb ran MiXCR on the reads. The sample consists of 900,000 to 950,000 distinct CDR3 sequences, less than 40% of them appearing once. Sequencing was performed on cultured CD8+ T cells from PBMCs, taken from culture after CMV antigen stimulation. Receptor source: a human donor in good health (CMV status not recorded). Some clones in this sample may be carry-over from other donors' samples.

The chain recombines TRBV7-9 with TRBJ1-4, with 9 bases fitting TRBD1. This CDR3 contains 15 residues. J lost 4 bases, V lost 5 bases, and 5 bases had no gene match. Germline lookup yields CDR1 SEHNR and CDR2 FQNEAQ (reference sequence). The CDR3 protein is CASSAGQGLNEKLFF. For the CDR3, the DNA is TGTGCCAGCAGCGCTGGACAGGGGCTTAATGAAAAACTGTTTTTT.

The chain recombines TRBV6-6 with TRBJ1-2; maybe TRBD1 (6 bases). V shed 0 bases and J shed 5 bases, with 13 bases lying between them. The length of the CDR3 is 15 residues. Germline loops: CDR1 MNHNY, CDR2 SVGAGI (reference sequence). DNA of the CDR3: TGTGCCAGCAGTTACTCGAGGGGGGCTGGGTATGGCTACACCTTC. It codes for CASSYSRGAGYGYTF.

The chain is built from TRBV2 and TRBJ2-1; a possible D gene is TRBD2 (5 bases). Between the trimmed V and J ends, which lost 5 bases and 6 bases, there was a span of 26 bases. The CDR3 length is 18 residues. The V gene's germline CDR1 is SNHLY and CDR2 FYNNEI. As DNA, the CDR3 is TGTGCCAGCAGTCAAACCGCTTCCGGGGTGCCCGGGCTCAATGAGCAGTTCTTC. This encodes CASSQTASGVPGLNEQFF.

This clonotype was seen a few times. The chain recombines TRBV6-6 with TRBJ2-7; D remains ambiguous. The V gene's germline CDR1 is MNHNY and CDR2 SVGAGI (reference sequence). Trimming took off 5 bases at V and 5 bases at J, with 13 bases between the two ends. The length of the CDR3 is 13 residues. CDR3 bases: TGTGCCAGCAGTCAAATAGGTCCAGACGAGCAGTACTTC. The encoded protein is CASSQIGPDEQYF.

This clonotype has only a few counts. The V gene is TRBV7-6, the J gene TRBJ1-3; D is possibly TRBD1 (6 bases). The CDR3 extends over 15 amino acids. Trimming shortened V by 5 bases and J by 0 bases, and 11 bases separated the two germline ends. Per the germline V gene, CDR1 is SGHVS and CDR2 is FNYEAQ. The CDR3 DNA sequence: TGTGCCAGCAGCGGGGGCCTCCCCTCTGGAAACACCATATATTTT. It encodes CASSGGLPSGNTIYF. Complete variable domain (other parts from reference TRBV7-6 and TRBJ1-3): GAGVSQSPRYKVTKRGQDVALRCDPISGHVSLYWYRQALGQGPEFLTYFNYEAQQDKSGLPNDRFSAERPEGSISTLTIQRTEQRDSAMYRCASSGGLPSGNTIYFGEGSWLTVV.

With regard to this clonotype: A much larger clone differs from this one at a single base, so this may be a read error. The chain carries TRBV7-2 and TRBJ2-1; D unresolved. CDR3 length: 11 amino acids. Germline-derived CDR1 and CDR2 are SGHTA and FQGNSA. Trimming stripped 6 bases from V and 5 bases from J, with 5 bases between. CDR3 in DNA: TGTACCAGCAGAGAGGACAATGAGCAGTTCTTC. Its protein product is CTSREDNEQFF.

With respect to this clonotype: A much larger clone sits a single nucleotide away, making a read error possible. The chain uses TRBV7-2 and TRBJ1-6; D is possibly TRBD1 (5 bases). Per the germline V gene, CDR1 is SGHTA and CDR2 is FQGNSA. The CDR3 extends over 14 amino acids. The CDR3 nucleotides are TGTGCCAGCAACTTAGAAATGGGGGGTTCACCCCTCCACTTT. This encodes CASNLEMGGSPLHF.

The rearrangement joins TRBV27 to TRBJ1-1, with D maybe TRBD1 (6 bases). This CDR3 is built from 15 residues. Germline V gives CDR1 MNHEY, CDR2 SMNVEV (reference sequence). Trimming removed 3 bases from V and 5 bases from J, with 16 bases in between. In nucleotides, the CDR3 is TGTGCCAGCAGTTTTCCCGGACAGATAGGAACTGAAGCTTTCTTT. Its translation is CASSFPGQIGTEAFF.

A few counts support this clonotype. The chain links TRBV6-1 to TRBJ1-1, with D possibly matching TRBD1 (5 bases). V was clipped by 3 bases and J by 0 bases, with 14 bases between them. This CDR3 comprises 16 residues. Germline V CDR1 and CDR2: MNHNS, SASEGT. The CDR3 spells CASSEGPYLMNTEAFF. The CDR3 bases are TGTGCCAGCAGTGAGGGGCCCTATCTAATGAACACTGAAGCTTTCTTT.

V is TRBV7-9 and J is TRBJ1-1; 7 nucleotides match TRBD1. Trimming cost V 5 bases and J 5 bases; bases outside gene matches: 8. The germline V gene has CDR1 SEHNR and CDR2 FQNEAQ (reference sequence). This CDR3 contains 14 residues. CDR3 sequence: CASSPDTGETEAFF. The CDR3 coding sequence is TGTGCCAGCAGCCCTGATACAGGGGAAACTGAAGCTTTCTTT. Based on the CDR3 plus reference TRBV7-9 and TRBJ1-1, the full variable domain is DTGVSQNPRHKITKRGQNVTFRCDPISEHNRLYWYRQTLGQGPEFLTYFQNEAQLEKSRLLSDRFSAERPKGSFSTLEIQRTEQGDSAMYLCASSPDTGETEAFFGQGTRLTVV.

This rearrangement joins TRBV28 to TRBJ1-5; D is unclear. V lost 7 bases and J 0 bases, leaving 10 bases between the germline ends. Per germline, CDR1 MDHEN and CDR2 SYDVKM. The CDR3 has 14 residues. Written as DNA, the CDR3 is TGTGCCAGCAAACGCTCGTTTAGCAATCAGCCCCAGCATTTT. It codes for CASKRSFSNQPQHF.